One sample yielded the 20 T cell receptor beta chains listed below, sequenced in a study of blood T cell repertoires in COVID-19. The table came from immunoSEQ multiplex PCR; TCRdb's copy has only in-frame clones and leaves some out. Found here are about 130,000 clones, approximately 78% of them singletons; the top ten hold around 6%. The sample consisted of PBMCs or T cells enriched from blood (not recorded which). These receptors all stem from a woman between 45 and 65 years old who had recovered from COVID-19.

The chain joins TRBV28 to TRBJ1-2, with 9 positions matching TRBD1. This CDR3 region has 14 residues. V shed 5 bases, J shed 8 bases, and the junction held 9 bases outside the gene matches. Germline CDR1 reads MDHEN; CDR2 reads SYDVKM. The CDR3 region is CASSTRTGVSGYTF. CDR3 coding DNA: TGTGCCAGCAGTACTCGGACAGGGGTAAGCGGCTACACCTTC.

The chain couples TRBV28 to TRBJ1-1; no clear D. This CDR3 has 12 amino acids. Germline V gives CDR1 MDHEN, CDR2 SYDVKM. Deletions cut 5 bases from V and 5 bases from J, with 9 bases between. The CDR3 protein is CASSREETEAFF. CDR3 nucleotides: TGTGCCAGCAGTCGAGAAGAGACTGAAGCTTTCTTT.

This rearrangement joins TRBV10-3 to TRBJ2-7, with D unresolved. Germline V gene sequence: CDR1 ENHRY, CDR2 SYGVKD. Trimming cost V 3 bases and J 0 bases, with 9 bases left between them. The CDR3 contains 14 residues. CDR3 protein: CAISDRLSSYEQYV. The CDR3 DNA reads as TGTGCCATCAGTGATCGTCTCAGCTCCTACGAGCAGTACGTC.

A single count supports this clone. J is TRBJ2-3 and V is TRBV5-8; 8 nucleotides agree with TRBD2. CDR1 is SGHTS, CDR2 YDEGEE, per germline. CDR3 length: 17 residues. V gave up 2 bases and J gave up 2 bases; unmatched junction bases: 10. CDR3 nucleotide sequence: TGTGCCAGCAGCTTTTTCAAACGGGGGGGCGCCACAGATACGCAGTATTTT. Residues: CASSFFKRGGATDTQYF.

CDR3 residues: CASSQRLVYEQYF. CDR3 sequence (DNA): TGTGCCAGCAGCCAGCGACTAGTCTACGAGCAGTACTTC. The gene calls are TRBV3-1 (or the pseudogene TRBV3-2) and TRBJ2-7, with D tentatively TRBD2 (6 bases). In germline, CDR1 is LGHDT, CDR2 YNNKEL (reference sequence). There are 13 residues in the CDR3. V lost 3 bases to trimming and J lost 3 bases, with 9 bases between them.

The chain joins TRBV28 to TRBJ2-1, with TRBD2 identical over 12 bases. The CDR3 consists of 16 residues. Per the germline V gene, CDR1 is MDHEN and CDR2 is SYDVKM. V lost 6 bases to trimming and J lost 8 bases; unmatched junction nucleotides: 11. CDR3 DNA sequence: TGTGCCAGCAGCACCCCTAGCGGGGGGGCCCGACATGAGCAGTTCTTC. Protein: CASSTPSGGARHEQFF.

V and J are TRBV7-9 and TRBJ2-5, with a weak D call TRBD2 (6 bases). Germline V CDR1 and CDR2: SEHNR, FQNEAQ (reference sequence). The V end lost 2 bases, the J end lost 2 bases, and 12 bases lay between the germline ends. CDR3 length: 15 amino acids. Written as DNA, the CDR3 is TGTGCCAGCAGCTTATTTTTGCGGGGACAAGAGACCCAGTACTTC. Its protein product is CASSLFLRGQETQYF.

The J gene is TRBJ1-2, the V gene TRBV7-6; tentative D call: TRBD1 (6 bases). Per germline, CDR1 SGHVS and CDR2 FNYEAQ. The CDR3 length is 14 residues. Deletions cut 2 bases from V and 6 bases from J, with 13 bases between. The CDR3 reads CASSLQQGLDGYTF. CDR3 DNA: TGTGCCAGCAGCTTACAGCAGGGGCTGGATGGCTACACCTTC.

Remarks on this clone: Different DNA sequences within this sample yield the same CDR3. The chain's CDR3 is CASSLGDRDNYGYTF. DNA for the CDR3: TGCGCCAGCAGCTTGGGCGACAGGGATAACTATGGCTACACCTTC. This chain links TRBV5-1 with TRBJ1-2, with 7 bases fitting TRBD1. The V gene's germline CDR1 is SGHRS and CDR2 YFSETQ. V dropped 0 bases and J dropped 1; count of bases not matched to a gene: 3. The CDR3 covers 15 residues.

V usage is TRBV7-2 and J usage is TRBJ1-5, with 7 nucleotides matching TRBD1. The ends lost 1 base at V and 0 bases at J; junction bases unmatched: 3. Germline loops: CDR1 SGHTA, CDR2 FQGNSA. The CDR3 has 16 residues. As DNA, the CDR3 is TGTGCCAGCAGCTTAGGACAGGGTGTTAGCAATCAGCCCCAGCATTTT. Its protein product is CASSLGQGVSNQPQHF. The complete variable domain, with remaining parts taken from reference TRBV7-2 and TRBJ1-5, reads GAGVSQSPSNKVTEKGKDVELRCDPISGHTALYWYRQSLGQGLEFLIYFQGNSAPDKSGLPSDRFSAERTGGSVSTLTIQRTQQEDSAVYLCASSLGQGVSNQPQHFGDGTRLSIL.

The V and J genes are TRBV7-9 and TRBJ2-1; 10 nucleotides agree with TRBD2. This CDR3 region has 19 residues. The V gene's germline CDR1 is SEHNR and CDR2 FQNEAQ (reference sequence). V lost 1 base to trimming and J lost 3 bases; unmatched junction nucleotides: 12. This CDR3 reads CASSLVYSSGGTNYNEQFF. The CDR3 DNA follows: TGTGCCAGCAGCTTAGTTTATTCTAGCGGGGGAACTAACTACAATGAGCAGTTCTTC.

V and J are TRBV6-5 and TRBJ2-6, with 7 bases aligning to TRBD1. The CDR3 contains 15 residues. Germline V gives CDR1 MNHEY, CDR2 SVGAGI. V lost 6 bases to trimming and J lost 3 bases; unmatched junction nucleotides: 5. The CDR3 DNA follows: TGTGCCAGCAGATATGACAGGGATGGGGCCAACGTCCTGACTTTC. Protein: CASRYDRDGANVLTF.

The chain carries TRBV18 and TRBJ1-5, with a tentative D call TRBD1 (5 bases). The CDR3 consists of 14 residues. Trimming took 6 bases from V and 2 from J, leaving 11 bases between them. CDR1 and CDR2 from the germline V gene are KGHSH and LQKENI. The CDR3 DNA sequence: TGTGCCAGCTCCCACGGGGGGGGCAATCAGCCCCAGCATTTT. It specifies CASSHGGGNQPQHF.

The J gene is TRBJ2-3, the V gene TRBV5-8, with TRBD1 matching 8 bases. The CDR3 runs to 15 residues. Trimming took 5 bases from V and 5 from J; bases not matched to a gene: 10. Germline V CDR1 and CDR2: SGHTS, YDEGEE. CDR3 in DNA: TGTGCCAGCAGGATTATAGGACAGGGCGAAGATACGCAGTATTTT. Residues: CASRIIGQGEDTQYF. Full variable domain (rest looked up from reference TRBV5-8 and TRBJ2-3): EAGVTQSPTHLIKTRGQQATLRCSPISGHTSVYWYQQALGLGLQFLLWYDEGEERNRGNFPPRFSGRQFPNYSSELNVNALELEDSALYLCASRIIGQGEDTQYFGPGTRLTVL.

J is TRBJ1-6 and V is TRBV2; TRBD1 matches 7 bases. This CDR3 spans 14 amino acids. Trimming removed 4 bases from V and 8 bases from J; junction bases left unmatched: 5. Germline V gives CDR1 SNHLY, CDR2 FYNNEI. CDR3 sequence reads: CASSGQGEDSPLHF. CDR3 sequence (DNA): TGTGCCAGCAGTGGACAGGGCGAAGATTCACCCCTCCACTTT. Full variable domain (missing parts from reference TRBV2 and TRBJ1-6): EPEVTQTPSHQVTQMGQEVILRCVPISNHLYFYWYRQILGQKVEFLVSFYNNEISEKSEIFDDQFSVERPDGSNFTLKIRSTKLEDSAMYFCASSGQGEDSPLHFGNGTRLTVT.

The J gene is TRBJ1-2, the V gene TRBV19; the D is unclear. The germline CDR1 and CDR2 sequences are LNHDA and SQIVND (reference sequence). This CDR3 contains 14 residues. The V gene lost 6 bases and the J gene lost 2 bases, with 13 bases spanning the gap. This CDR3 is CASRPGRGNYGYTF. The DNA of the CDR3 is TGTGCCAGTAGGCCCGGACGGGGAAACTATGGCTACACCTTC.

CDR3 in amino acids: CASSFRQIVNYGYTF. Here the CDR3 DNA reads TGTGCCAGCAGTTTTAGACAGATAGTTAACTATGGCTACACCTTC. The rearrangement joins TRBV28 to TRBJ1-2; D perhaps matches TRBD1 (5 bases). This CDR3 has 15 residues. Germline CDR1 is MDHEN and CDR2 is SYDVKM. Trimming removed 3 bases at V and 1 base at J, with 12 bases between.

The rearrangement links TRBV29-1 to TRBJ2-3; D may be TRBD2 (5 bases). The V end was cut by 7 bases, the J end by 2 bases, with 13 bases between. This CDR3 is 13 amino acids long. The germline gives CDR1 SQVTM, CDR2 ANQGSEA. CDR3 bases: TGCAGCGCCCCGACGGGATACACAGATACGCAGTATTTT. It is translated as CSAPTGYTDTQYF.

The genes are TRBV5-8 and TRBJ2-1; 10 positions agree with TRBD2. V lost 0 bases, J lost 7 bases, and 7 bases stayed unmatched. CDR3 length equals 16 residues. Germline assignment: CDR1 SGHTS and CDR2 YDEGEE. This chain's CDR3 is CASSLGLAGDMNEQFF. The CDR3 nucleotides read TGTGCCAGCAGCTTGGGGCTAGCGGGGGATATGAATGAGCAGTTCTTC.

V and J are TRBV20-1 and TRBJ1-2, with 9 positions matching TRBD1. This CDR3 contains 17 residues. V shed 3 bases, J shed 5 bases, and the junction held 16 bases outside the gene matches. Germline loops: CDR1 DFQATT, CDR2 SNEGSKA (reference sequence). The CDR3 coding sequence is TGCAGTGCTAGTATTGATCGAGGGACAGGGTTTGTTTATGGCTACACCTTC. It encodes CSASIDRGTGFVYGYTF.